The clone carrying this T cell receptor beta chain was counted many times. Its specificity is not known. This record belongs to a study of naive and memory T cell subsets. Notes on the study in general: A few larger clonotypes appeared in naive repertoires, especially CD8, possibly memory cells re-expressing CD45RA. Diversity fell and Gini index rose from naive through CM, EM, EMRA.

Two oligonucleotides, mixed equimolar, formed the beta constant-region primer covering TRBC1 and TRBC2. The ligated cDNA underwent four PCR rounds using SP2 and nested alpha and beta constant-region primers. Each CDR3 protein gets one entry after TCRdb re-called the UMI-ligation and nested PCR reads with MiXCR. The data contain 150,000 or so distinct CDR3 sequences, about 20% of them singletons. Germline values: CDR1 MNHEY, CDR2 SMNVEV (reference sequence). The V end lost 3 bases, the J end lost 5 bases, and 17 bases lay between the germline ends. The CDR3 sequence is 16 residues long. Sequencing used naive CD4+ T cells from blood. The clonotype originates from a human donor in good health. J is TRBJ2-1 and V is TRBV27; TRBD2 is a possible D gene (6 bases). The CDR3 region has the DNA TGTGCCAGCAGTTTTTTAGGGCTAGCGCCTAACAATGAGCAGTTCTTC. Translating it yields CASSFLGLAPNNEQFF.